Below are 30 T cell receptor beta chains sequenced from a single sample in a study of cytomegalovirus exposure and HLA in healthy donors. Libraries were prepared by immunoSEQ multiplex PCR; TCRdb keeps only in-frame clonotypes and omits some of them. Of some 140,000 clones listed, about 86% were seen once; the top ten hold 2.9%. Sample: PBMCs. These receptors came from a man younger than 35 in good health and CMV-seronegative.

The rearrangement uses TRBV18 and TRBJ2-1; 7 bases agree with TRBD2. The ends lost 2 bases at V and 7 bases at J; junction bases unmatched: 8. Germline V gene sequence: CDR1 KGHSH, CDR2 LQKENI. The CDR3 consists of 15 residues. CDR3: CASSPMAGVRNEQFF. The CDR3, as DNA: TGTGCCAGCTCACCAATGGCGGGAGTGCGTAATGAGCAGTTCTTC.

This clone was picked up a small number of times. The CDR3 reads CASSLTLHSSYNEQFF. CDR3 nucleotide sequence: TGCGCCAGCAGCCTAACACTGCACAGCTCCTACAATGAGCAGTTCTTC. The V and J genes are TRBV5-1 and TRBJ2-1; D is ambiguous. Germline V gives CDR1 SGHRS, CDR2 YFSETQ. V was clipped by 4 bases and J by 0 bases, with 14 bases between them. This CDR3 is 16 amino acids long.

CDR3 in DNA: TGTGCCAGCAGCTTAAAGTCTTGGTTTGGGGGCCGGACCGGGGAGCTGTTTTTT. Protein sequence: CASSLKSWFGGRTGELFF. V gene TRBV7-8 combines with J gene TRBJ2-2, with D maybe TRBD1 (6 bases). With 2 bases removed from V and 5 bases from J, the gap between germline ends came to 21 bases. Germline V CDR1 and CDR2: SGHVS, FQNEAQ. CDR3 length: 18 residues.

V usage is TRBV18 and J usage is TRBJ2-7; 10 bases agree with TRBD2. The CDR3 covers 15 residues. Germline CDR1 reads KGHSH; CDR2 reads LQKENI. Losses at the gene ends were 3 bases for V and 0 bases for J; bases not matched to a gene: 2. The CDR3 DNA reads TGTGCCAGCTCACCTACTAGCGGGGCCTCCTACGAGCAGTACTTC. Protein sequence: CASSPTSGASYEQYF.

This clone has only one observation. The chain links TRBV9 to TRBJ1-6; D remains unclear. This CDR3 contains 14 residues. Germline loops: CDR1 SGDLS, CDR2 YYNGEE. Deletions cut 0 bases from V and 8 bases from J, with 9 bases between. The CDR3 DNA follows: TGTGCCAGCAGCGTAGATGGGCAAGATTCACCCCTCCACTTT. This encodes CASSVDGQDSPLHF.

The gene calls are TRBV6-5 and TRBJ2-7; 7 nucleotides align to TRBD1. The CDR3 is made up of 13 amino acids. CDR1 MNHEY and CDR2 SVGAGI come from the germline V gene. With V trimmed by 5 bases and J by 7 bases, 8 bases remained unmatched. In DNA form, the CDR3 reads TGTGCCAGCAGTAGGACAGGTCTGGGGGAGCAGTACTTC. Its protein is CASSRTGLGEQYF.

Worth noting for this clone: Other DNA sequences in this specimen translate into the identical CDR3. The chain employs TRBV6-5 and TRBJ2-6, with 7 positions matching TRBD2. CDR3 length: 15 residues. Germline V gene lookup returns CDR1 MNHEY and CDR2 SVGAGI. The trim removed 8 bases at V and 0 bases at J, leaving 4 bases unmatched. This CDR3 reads CASRTGGSGANVLTF. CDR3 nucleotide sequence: TGTGCCAGCCGCACGGGGGGCTCTGGGGCCAACGTCCTGACTTTC.

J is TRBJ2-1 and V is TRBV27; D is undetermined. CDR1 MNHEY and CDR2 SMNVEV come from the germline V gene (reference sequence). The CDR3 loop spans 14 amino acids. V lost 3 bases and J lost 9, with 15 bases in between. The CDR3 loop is CASSFLGDPGEQFF. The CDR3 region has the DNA TGTGCCAGCAGTTTTCTCGGAGACCCGGGTGAGCAGTTCTTC.

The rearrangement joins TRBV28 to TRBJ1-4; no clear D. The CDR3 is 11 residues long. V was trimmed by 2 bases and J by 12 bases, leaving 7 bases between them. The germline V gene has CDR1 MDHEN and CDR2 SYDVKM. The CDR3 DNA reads TGTGCCAGCAGTTTAGGGCGTCAACTGTTTTTT. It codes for CASSLGRQLFF.

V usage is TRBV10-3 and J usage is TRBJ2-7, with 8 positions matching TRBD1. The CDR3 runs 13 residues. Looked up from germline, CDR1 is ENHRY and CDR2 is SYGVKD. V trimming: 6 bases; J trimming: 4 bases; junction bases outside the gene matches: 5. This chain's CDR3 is CAISPGGRYEQYF. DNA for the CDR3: TGTGCCATCAGCCCAGGGGGCCGTTACGAGCAGTACTTC.

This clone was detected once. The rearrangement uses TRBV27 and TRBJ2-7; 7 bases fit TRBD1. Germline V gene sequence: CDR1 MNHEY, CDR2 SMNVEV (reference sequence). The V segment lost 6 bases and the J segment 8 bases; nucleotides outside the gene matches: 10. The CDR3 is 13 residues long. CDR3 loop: CASRHGQVDKQYF. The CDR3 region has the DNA TGTGCCAGCAGGCACGGACAGGTCGACAAGCAGTACTTC.

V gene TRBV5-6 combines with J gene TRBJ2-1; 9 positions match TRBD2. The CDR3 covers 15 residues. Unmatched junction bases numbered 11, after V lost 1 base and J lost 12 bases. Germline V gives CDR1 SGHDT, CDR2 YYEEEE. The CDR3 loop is CASSLSSGGPVGQFF. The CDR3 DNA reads TGTGCCAGCAGCTTGAGTAGCGGGGGCCCTGTAGGGCAGTTCTTC.

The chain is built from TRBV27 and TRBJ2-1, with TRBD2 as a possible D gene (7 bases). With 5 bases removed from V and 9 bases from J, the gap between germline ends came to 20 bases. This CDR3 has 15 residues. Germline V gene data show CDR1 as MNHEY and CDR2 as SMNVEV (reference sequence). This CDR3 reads CASSPPGGHKREQFF. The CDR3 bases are TGTGCCAGCAGTCCCCCCGGGGGGCATAAGCGTGAGCAGTTCTTC.

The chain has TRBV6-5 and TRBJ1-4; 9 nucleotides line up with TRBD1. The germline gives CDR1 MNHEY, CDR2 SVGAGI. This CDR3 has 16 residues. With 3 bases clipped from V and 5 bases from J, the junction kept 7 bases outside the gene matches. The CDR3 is CASSYGVGTGNEKLFF. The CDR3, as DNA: TGTGCCAGCAGTTATGGAGTCGGGACAGGGAATGAAAAACTGTTTTTT.

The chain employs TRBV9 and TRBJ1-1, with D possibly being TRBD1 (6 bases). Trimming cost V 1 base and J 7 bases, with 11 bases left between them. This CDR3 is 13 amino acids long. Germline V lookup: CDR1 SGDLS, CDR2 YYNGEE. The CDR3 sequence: CASSVFTGNEAFF. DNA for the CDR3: TGTGCCAGCAGCGTATTCACAGGGAATGAAGCTTTCTTT.

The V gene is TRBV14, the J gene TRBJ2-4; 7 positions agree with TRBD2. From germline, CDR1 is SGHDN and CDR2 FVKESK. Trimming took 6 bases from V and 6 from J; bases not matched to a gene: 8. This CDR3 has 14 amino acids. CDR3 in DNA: TGTGCCAGCAGTGAAGCGGGAAGCCGAAACATTCAGTACTTC. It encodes CASSEAGSRNIQYF. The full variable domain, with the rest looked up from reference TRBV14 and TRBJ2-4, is EAGVTQFPSHSVIEKGQTVTLRCDPISGHDNLYWYRRVMGKEIKFLLHFVKESKQDESGMPNNRFLAERTGGTYSTLKVQPAELEDSGVYFCASSEAGSRNIQYFGAGTRLSVL.

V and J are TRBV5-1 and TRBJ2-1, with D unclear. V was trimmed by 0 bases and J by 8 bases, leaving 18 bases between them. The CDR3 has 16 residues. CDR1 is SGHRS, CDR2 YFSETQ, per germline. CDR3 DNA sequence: TGCGCCAGCAGCTTGGTGAGCCCCTTTAATATGGATGAGCAGTTCTTC. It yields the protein CASSLVSPFNMDEQFF.

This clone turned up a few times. The CDR3 is CASSFEGEVSAQHF. CDR3 DNA: TGTGCCAGCAGCTTCGAGGGAGAGGTATCAGCCCAGCATTTT. J is TRBJ1-5 and V is TRBV5-8; D remains unclear. Germline loops: CDR1 SGHTS, CDR2 YDEGEE. This CDR3 spans 14 amino acids. Trimming pared 2 bases from V and 11 bases from J, leaving 17 bases between.

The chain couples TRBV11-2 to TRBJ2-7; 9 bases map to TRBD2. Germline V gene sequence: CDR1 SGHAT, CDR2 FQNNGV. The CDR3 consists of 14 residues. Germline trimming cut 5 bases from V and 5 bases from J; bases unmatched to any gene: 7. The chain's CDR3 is CASSPWGTSNEQYF. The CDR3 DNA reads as TGTGCCAGCAGCCCCTGGGGGACTAGCAACGAGCAGTACTTC.

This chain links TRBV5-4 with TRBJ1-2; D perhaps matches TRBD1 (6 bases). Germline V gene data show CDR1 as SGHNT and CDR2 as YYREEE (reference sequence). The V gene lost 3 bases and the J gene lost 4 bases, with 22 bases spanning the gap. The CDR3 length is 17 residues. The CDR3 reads CASSSGENRASVYGYTF. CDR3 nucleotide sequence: TGTGCCAGCAGCTCAGGCGAAAACAGGGCCTCCGTCTATGGCTACACCTTC.

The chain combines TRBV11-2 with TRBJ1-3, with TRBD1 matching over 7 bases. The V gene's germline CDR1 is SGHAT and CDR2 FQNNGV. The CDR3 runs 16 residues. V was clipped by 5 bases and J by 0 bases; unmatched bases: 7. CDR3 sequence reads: CASSRDSRSSGNTIYF. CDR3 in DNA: TGTGCCAGCAGCAGGGACAGCCGCAGCTCTGGAAACACCATATATTTT. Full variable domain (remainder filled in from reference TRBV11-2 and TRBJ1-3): EAGVAQSPRYKIIEKRQSVAFWCNPISGHATLYWYQQILGQGPKLLIQFQNNGVVDDSQLPKDRFSAERLKGVDSTLKIQPAKLEDSAVYLCASSRDSRSSGNTIYFGEGSWLTVV.

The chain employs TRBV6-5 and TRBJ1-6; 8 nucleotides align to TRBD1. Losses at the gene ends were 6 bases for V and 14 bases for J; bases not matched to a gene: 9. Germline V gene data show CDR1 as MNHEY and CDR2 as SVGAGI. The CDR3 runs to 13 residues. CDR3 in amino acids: CASSKTGVWALHF. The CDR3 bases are TGTGCCAGCAGCAAGACAGGGGTTTGGGCCCTCCACTTT.

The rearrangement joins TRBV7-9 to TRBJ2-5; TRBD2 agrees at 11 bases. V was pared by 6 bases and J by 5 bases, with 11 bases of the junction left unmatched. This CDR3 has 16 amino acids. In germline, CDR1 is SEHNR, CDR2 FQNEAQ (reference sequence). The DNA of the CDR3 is TGTGCCAGCAGTTCCGATAGCGGGAGGGCCCATGAGACCCAGTACTTC. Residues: CASSSDSGRAHETQYF.

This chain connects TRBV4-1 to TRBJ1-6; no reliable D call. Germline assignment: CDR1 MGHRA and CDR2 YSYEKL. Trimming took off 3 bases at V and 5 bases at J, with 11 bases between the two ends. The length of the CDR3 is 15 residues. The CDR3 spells CASSQAERDNSPLHF. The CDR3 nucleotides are TGCGCCAGCAGCCAGGCGGAACGGGATAATTCACCCCTCCACTTT.

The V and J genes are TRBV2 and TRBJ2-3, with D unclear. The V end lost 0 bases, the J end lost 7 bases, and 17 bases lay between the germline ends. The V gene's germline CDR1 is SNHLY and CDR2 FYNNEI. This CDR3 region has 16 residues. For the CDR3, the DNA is TGTGCCAGCAGTGAAGCGCTGAGTCCGTATCTGAATACGCAGTATTTT. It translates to CASSEALSPYLNTQYF.

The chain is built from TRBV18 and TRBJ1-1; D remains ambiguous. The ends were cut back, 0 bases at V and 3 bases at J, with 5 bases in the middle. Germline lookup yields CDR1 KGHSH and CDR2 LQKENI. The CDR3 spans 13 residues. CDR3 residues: CASSPPQDTEAFF. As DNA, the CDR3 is TGTGCCAGCTCACCACCGCAGGACACTGAAGCTTTCTTT.

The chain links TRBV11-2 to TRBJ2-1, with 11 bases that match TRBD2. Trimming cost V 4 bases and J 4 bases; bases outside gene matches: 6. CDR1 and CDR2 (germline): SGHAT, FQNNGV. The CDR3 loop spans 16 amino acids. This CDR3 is CASSSFSGREYNEQFF. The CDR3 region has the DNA TGTGCCAGCAGCTCCTTTAGCGGGAGGGAATACAATGAGCAGTTCTTC.

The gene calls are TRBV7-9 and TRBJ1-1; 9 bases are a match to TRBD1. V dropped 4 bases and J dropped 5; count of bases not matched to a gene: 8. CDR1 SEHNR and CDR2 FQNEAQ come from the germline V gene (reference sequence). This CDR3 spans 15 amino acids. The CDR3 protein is CASSSPQGAGTEAFF. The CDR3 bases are TGTGCCAGCAGCTCCCCACAGGGGGCAGGGACTGAAGCTTTCTTT.

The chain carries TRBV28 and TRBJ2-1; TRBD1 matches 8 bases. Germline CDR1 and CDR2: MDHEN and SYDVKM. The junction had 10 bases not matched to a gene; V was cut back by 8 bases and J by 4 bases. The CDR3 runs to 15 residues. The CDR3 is CASCTSGGLYNEQFF. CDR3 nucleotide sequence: TGTGCCAGCTGTACTTCAGGGGGCTTATACAATGAGCAGTTCTTC.

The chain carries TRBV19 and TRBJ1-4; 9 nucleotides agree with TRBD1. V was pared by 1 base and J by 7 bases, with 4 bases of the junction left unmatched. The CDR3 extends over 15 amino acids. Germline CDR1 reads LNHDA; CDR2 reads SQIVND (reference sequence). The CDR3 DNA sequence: TGTGCCAGTAGTATAGTAGGGACAGGGAGTGAAAAACTGTTTTTT. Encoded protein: CASSIVGTGSEKLFF.